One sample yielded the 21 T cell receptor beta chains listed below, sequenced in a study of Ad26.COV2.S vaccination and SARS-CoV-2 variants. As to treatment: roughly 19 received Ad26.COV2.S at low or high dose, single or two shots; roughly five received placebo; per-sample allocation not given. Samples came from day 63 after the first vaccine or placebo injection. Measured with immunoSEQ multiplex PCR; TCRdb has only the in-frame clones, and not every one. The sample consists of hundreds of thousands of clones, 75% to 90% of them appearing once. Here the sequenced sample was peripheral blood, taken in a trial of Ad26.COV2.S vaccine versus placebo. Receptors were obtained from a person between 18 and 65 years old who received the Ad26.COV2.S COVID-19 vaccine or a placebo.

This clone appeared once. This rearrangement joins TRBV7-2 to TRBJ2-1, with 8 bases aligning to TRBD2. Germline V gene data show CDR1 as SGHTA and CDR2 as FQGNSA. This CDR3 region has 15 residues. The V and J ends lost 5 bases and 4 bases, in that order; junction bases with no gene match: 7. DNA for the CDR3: TGTGCCAGCAGCACCCAGACTAGCGATTACAATGAGCAGTTCTTC. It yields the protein CASSTQTSDYNEQFF.

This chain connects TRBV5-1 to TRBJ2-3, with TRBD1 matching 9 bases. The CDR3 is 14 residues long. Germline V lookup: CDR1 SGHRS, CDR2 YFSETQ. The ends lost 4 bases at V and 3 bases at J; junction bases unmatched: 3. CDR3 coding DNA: TGCGCCAGCAGCCGGGACAGGGTTACAGATACGCAGTATTTT. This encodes CASSRDRVTDTQYF. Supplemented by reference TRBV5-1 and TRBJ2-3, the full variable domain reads KAGVTQTPRYLIKTRGQQVTLSCSPISGHRSVSWYQQTPGQGLQFLFEYFSETQRNKGNFPGRFSGRQFSNSRSEMNVSTLELGDSALYLCASSRDRVTDTQYFGPGTRLTVL.

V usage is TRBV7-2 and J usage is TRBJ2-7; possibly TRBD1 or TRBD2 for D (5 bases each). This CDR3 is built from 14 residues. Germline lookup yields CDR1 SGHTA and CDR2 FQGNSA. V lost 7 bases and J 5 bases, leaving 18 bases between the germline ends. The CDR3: CASTVEGPPHEQYF. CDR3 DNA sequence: TGTGCCAGCACCGTAGAGGGACCGCCCCACGAGCAGTACTTC.

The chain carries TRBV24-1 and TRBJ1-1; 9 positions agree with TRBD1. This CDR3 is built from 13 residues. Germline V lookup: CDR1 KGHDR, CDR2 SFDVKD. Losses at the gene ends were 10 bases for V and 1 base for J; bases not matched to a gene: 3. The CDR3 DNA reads TGTGCCACTCTGGACAGGGGGAACACTGAAGCTTTCTTT. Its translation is CATLDRGNTEAFF.

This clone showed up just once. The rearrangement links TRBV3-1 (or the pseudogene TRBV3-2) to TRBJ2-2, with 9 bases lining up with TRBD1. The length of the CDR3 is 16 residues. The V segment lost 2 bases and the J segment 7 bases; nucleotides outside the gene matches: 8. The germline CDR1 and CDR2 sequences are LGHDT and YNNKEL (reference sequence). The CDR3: CASSQRTGVIGGELFF. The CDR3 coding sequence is TGTGCCAGCAGCCAAAGGACAGGGGTAATTGGCGGGGAGCTGTTTTTT.

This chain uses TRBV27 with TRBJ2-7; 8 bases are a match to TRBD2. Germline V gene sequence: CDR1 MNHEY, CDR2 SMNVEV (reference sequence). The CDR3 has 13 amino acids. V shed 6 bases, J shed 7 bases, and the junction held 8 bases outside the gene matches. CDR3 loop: CASRPGTSGEQYF. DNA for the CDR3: TGTGCCAGCAGACCCGGGACTAGTGGTGAGCAGTACTTC.

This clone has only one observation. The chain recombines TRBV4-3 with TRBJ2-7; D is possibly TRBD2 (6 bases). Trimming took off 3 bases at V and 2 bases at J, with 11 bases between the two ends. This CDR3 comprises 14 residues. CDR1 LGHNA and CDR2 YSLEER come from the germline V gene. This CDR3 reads CASSQWRGAYEQYF. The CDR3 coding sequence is TGCGCCAGCAGCCAGTGGAGGGGAGCCTACGAGCAGTACTTC.

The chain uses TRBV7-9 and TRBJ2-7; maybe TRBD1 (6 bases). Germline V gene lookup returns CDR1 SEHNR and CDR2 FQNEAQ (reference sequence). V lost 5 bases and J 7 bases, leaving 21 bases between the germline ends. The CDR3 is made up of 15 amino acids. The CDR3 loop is CASSPRPPRGWEQYF. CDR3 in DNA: TGTGCCAGCAGCCCCCGACCCCCCAGGGGTTGGGAGCAGTACTTC. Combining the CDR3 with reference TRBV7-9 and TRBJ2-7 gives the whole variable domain DTGVSQNPRHKITKRGQNVTFRCDPISEHNRLYWYRQTLGQGPEFLTYFQNEAQLEKSRLLSDRFSAERPKGSFSTLEIQRTEQGDSAMYLCASSPRPPRGWEQYFGPGTRLTVT.

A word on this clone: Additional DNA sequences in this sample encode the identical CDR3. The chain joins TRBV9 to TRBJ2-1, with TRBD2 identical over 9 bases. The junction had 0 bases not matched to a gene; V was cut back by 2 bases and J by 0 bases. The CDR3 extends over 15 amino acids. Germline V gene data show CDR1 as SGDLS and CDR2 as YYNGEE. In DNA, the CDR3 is TGTGCCAGCAGCGTTAGCGGGAGCTCCTACAATGAGCAGTTCTTC. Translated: CASSVSGSSYNEQFF. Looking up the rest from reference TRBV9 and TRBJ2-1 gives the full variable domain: DSGVTQTPKHLITATGQRVTLRCSPRSGDLSVYWYQQSLDQGLQFLIQYYNGEERAKGNILERFSAQQFPDLHSELNLSSLELGDSALYFCASSVSGSSYNEQFFGPGTRLTVL.

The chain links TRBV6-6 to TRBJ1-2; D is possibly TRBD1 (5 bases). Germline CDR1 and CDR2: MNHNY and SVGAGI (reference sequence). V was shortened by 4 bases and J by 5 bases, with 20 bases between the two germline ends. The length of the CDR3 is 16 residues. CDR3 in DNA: TGTGCCAGCAGTTCCCCCGAGGACACCCCGGCTTATGGCTACACCTTC. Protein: CASSSPEDTPAYGYTF.

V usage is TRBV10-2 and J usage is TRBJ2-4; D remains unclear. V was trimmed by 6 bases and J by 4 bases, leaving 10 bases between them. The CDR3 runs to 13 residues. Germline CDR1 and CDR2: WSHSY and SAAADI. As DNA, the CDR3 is TGCGCCAGCAGGGCCTTCGGGAAAAACATTCAGTACTTC. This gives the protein CASRAFGKNIQYF.

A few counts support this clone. CDR3 residues: CASSRPLAGVTYNEQFF. The CDR3 DNA reads as TGTGCCAGCAGCCGCCCACTAGCGGGAGTGACCTACAATGAGCAGTTCTTC. The rearrangement joins TRBV14 to TRBJ2-1, with 11 bases fitting TRBD2. CDR1 is SGHDN and CDR2 is FVKESK in the germline V gene. The CDR3 is 17 amino acids. After removal of 4 bases from V and 2 bases from J, the junction contained 7 bases not matched to a gene.

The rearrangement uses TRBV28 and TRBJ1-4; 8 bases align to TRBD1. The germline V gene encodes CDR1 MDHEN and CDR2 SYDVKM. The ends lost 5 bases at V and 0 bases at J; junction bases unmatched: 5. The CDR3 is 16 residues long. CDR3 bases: TGTGCCAGCAGTAGTCCAGGGGGCACAACTAATGAAAAACTGTTTTTT. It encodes CASSSPGGTTNEKLFF.

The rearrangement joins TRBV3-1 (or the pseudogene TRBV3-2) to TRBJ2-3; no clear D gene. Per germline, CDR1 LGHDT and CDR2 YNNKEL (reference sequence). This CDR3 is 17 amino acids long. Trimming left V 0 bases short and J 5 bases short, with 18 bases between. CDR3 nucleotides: TGTGCCAGCAGCCAAGATCCCCGGACGGACCCGGGAGATACGCAGTATTTT. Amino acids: CASSQDPRTDPGDTQYF.

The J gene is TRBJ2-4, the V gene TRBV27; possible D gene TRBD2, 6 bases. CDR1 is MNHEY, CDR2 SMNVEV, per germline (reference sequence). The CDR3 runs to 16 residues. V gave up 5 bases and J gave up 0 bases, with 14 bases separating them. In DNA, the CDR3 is TGTGCCAGCAGTCCCTGGTCCGGGGGAGCCAAAAACATTCAGTACTTC. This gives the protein CASSPWSGGAKNIQYF.

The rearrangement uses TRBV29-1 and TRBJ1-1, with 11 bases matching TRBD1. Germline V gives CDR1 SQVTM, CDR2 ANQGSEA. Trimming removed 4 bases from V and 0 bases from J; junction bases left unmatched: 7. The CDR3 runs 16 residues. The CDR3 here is CSVAGTGGSMNTEAFF. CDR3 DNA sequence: TGCAGCGTTGCCGGGACAGGGGGGTCCATGAACACTGAAGCTTTCTTT. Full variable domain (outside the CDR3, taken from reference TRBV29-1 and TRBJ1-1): SAVISQKPSRDICQRGTSLTIQCQVDSQVTMMFWYRQQPGQSLTLIATANQGSEATYESGFVIDKFPISRPNLTFSTLTVSNMSPEDSSIYLCSVAGTGGSMNTEAFFGQGTRLTVV.

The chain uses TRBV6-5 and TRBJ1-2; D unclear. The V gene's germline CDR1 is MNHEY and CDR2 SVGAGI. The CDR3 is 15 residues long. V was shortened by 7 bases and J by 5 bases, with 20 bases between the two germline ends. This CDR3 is CASTRGGYSQYGYTF. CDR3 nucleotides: TGTGCCAGCACCCGAGGTGGATATAGCCAATATGGCTACACCTTC.

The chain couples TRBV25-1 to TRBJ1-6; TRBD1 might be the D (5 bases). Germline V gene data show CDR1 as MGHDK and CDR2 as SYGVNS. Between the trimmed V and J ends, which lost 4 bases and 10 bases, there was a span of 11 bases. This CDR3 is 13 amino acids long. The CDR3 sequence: CASSAPGISPLHF. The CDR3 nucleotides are TGTGCCAGCAGTGCCCCAGGGATCTCACCCCTCCACTTT.

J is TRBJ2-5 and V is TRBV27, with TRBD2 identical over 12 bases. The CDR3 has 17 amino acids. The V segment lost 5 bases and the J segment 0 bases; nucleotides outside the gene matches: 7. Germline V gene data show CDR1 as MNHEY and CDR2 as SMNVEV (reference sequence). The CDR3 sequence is CASSPEGLAGYQETQYF. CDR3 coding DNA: TGTGCCAGCAGTCCAGAGGGACTAGCGGGCTACCAAGAGACCCAGTACTTC.

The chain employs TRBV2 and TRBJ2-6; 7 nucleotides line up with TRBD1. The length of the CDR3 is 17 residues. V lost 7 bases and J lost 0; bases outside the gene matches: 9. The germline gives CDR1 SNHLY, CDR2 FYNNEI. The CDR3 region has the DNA TGTGCCAGCAACCGGGACAGCCGTTCCTCTGGGGCCAACGTCCTGACTTTC. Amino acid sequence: CASNRDSRSSGANVLTF. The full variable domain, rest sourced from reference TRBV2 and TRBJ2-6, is EPEVTQTPSHQVTQMGQEVILRCVPISNHLYFYWYRQILGQKVEFLVSFYNNEISEKSEIFDDQFSVERPDGSNFTLKIRSTKLEDSAMYFCASNRDSRSSGANVLTFGAGSRLTVL.

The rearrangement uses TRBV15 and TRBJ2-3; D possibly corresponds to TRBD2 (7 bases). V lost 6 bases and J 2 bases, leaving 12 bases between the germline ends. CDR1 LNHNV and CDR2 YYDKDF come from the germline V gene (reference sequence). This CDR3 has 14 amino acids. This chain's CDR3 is CATRGGASTDTQYF. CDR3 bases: TGTGCCACCAGAGGGGGGGCCTCCACAGATACGCAGTATTTT.